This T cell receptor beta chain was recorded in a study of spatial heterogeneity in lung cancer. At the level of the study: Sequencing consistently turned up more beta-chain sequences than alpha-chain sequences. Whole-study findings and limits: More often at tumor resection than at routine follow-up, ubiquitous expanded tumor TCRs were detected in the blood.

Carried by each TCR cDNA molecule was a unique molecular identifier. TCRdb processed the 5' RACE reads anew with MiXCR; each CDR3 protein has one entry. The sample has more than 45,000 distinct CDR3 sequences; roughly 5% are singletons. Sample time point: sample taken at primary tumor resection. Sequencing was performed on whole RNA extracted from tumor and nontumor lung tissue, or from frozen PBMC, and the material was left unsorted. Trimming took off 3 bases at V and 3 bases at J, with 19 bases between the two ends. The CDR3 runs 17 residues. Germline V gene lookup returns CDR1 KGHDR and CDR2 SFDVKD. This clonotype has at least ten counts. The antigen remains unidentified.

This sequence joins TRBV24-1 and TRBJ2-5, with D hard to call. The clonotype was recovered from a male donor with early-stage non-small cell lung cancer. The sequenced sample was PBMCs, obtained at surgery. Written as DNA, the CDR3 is TGTGCCACCAGTGATCCCGGCAGCGCTCCCGAGAAAGAGACCCAGTACTTC. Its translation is CATSDPGSAPEKETQYF.